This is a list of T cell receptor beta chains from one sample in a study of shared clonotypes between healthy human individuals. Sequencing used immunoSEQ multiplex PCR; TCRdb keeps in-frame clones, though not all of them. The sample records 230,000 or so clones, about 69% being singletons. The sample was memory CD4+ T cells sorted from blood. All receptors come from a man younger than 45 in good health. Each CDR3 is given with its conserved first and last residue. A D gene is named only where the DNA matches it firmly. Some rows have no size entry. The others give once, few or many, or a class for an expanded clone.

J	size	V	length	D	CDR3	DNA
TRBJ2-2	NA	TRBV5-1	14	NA	CASQQEDLTGELFF	TGCGCCAGCCAACAGGAAGACCTCACCGGGGAGCTGTTTTTT
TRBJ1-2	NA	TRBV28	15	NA	CASSLVAFFEGGYTF	TGTGCCAGCAGTTTGGTTGCGTTCTTCGAAGGCGGCTACACCTTC
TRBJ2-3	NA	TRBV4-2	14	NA	CASSHGQLVDTQYF	TGTGCCAGCAGCCACGGACAGTTGGTAGATACGCAGTATTTT
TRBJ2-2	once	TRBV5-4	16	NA	CASSLGGSAHTGELFF	TGTGCCAGCAGCTTGGGCGGTAGCGCCCACACCGGGGAGCTGTTTTTT
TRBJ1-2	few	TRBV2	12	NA	CASRDSAAFYTF	TGTGCCAGCAGGGACAGCGCGGCCTTCTACACCTTC
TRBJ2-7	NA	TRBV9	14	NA	CASSVGTNSYEQYF	TGTGCCAGCAGCGTAGGGACCAACTCCTACGAGCAGTACTTC
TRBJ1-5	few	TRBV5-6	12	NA	CASSLSLGPQHF	TGTGCCAGCAGCTTGAGTCTTGGGCCCCAGCATTTT
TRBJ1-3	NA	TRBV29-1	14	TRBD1	CSGRTGTSGNTIYF	TGCAGCGGACGGACAGGTACCTCTGGAAACACCATATATTTT
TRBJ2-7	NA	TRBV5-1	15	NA	CASSLGTGNSYEQYF	TGCGCCAGCAGCTTGGGTACAGGAAACTCCTACGAGCAGTACTTC
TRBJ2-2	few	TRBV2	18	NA	CASSEATGRVSGTGELFF	TGTGCCAGCAGTGAAGCAACAGGGCGGGTTTCGGGCACCGGGGAGCTGTTTTTT
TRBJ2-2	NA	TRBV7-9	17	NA	CASSSLVLLPNTGELFF	TGTGCCAGCAGCTCGCTGGTCTTGCTACCCAACACCGGGGAGCTGTTTTTT
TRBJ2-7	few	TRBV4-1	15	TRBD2	CASSQEVTSGYEQYF	TGCGCCAGCAGCCAAGAAGTGACTAGCGGCTACGAGCAGTACTTC
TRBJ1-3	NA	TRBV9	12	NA	CASSNSGNTIYF	TGTGCCAGCAGCAACAGTGGAAACACCATATATTTT
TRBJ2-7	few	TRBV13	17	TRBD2	CASSQQGAGRGIHEQYF	TGTGCCAGCAGCCAGCAGGGAGCGGGGAGGGGTATTCACGAGCAGTACTTC
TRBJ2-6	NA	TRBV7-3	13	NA	CASSLREGRELTF	TGTGCCAGCAGCTTAAGAGAAGGCAGGGAGCTGACTTTC
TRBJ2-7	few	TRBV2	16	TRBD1	CASSEKVGTGGREQYF	TGTGCCAGCAGTGAAAAAGTGGGGACAGGGGGACGCGAGCAGTACTTC
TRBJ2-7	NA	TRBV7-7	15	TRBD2	CASSAGTSGSSEQYF	TGTGCCAGCAGCGCCGGGACTAGCGGGTCGTCCGAGCAGTACTTC
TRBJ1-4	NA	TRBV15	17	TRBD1	CATSRPDRGLIGEKLFF	TGTGCCACCAGCAGGCCGGACAGGGGGCTCATTGGTGAAAAACTGTTTTTT
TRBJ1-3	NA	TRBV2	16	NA	CASSEGTAHSGNTIYF	TGTGCCAGCAGTGAAGGTACGGCACACTCTGGAAACACCATATATTTT
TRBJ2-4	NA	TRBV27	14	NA	CASSRTRLPDIQYF	TGTGCCAGCAGCCGTACTCGACTGCCTGACATTCAGTACTTC
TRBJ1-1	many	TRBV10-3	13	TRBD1	CAIGTGPSTEAFF	TGTGCCATAGGGACAGGCCCGAGCACTGAAGCTTTCTTT
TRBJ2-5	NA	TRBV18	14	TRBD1	CASSPRQGQETQYF	TGTGCCAGCTCACCAAGACAGGGGCAAGAGACCCAGTACTTC
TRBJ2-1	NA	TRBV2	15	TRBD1	CASIPDRGSYNEQFF	TGTGCCAGCATCCCGGACAGGGGGTCCTACAATGAGCAGTTCTTC
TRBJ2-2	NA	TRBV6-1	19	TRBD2	CASSEALGLAGERAGELFF	TGTGCCAGCAGTGAAGCGCTTGGACTAGCGGGAGAGAGGGCCGGGGAGCTGTTTTTT